This T cell receptor (beta chain) derives from a study of blood T cells in healthy people across ages. Study as a whole: Capture via template switching afforded approximately one barcoded beta molecule per two T cells.

Study results and caveats: Per-million-T-cell TCR beta diversity fell roughly linearly with age.

Next came a second PCR, run for roughly 7 to 12 cycles, which used a sample-barcoded 5' primer along with a J-beta primer mix. Via MiXCR, TCRdb re-called the 5' RACE reads, giving one row per CDR3 protein. The repertoire consists of more than 700,000 distinct CDR3 sequences, with about half occurring once and the leading ten covering 15% to 20%. V lost 6 bases, J lost 0 bases, and 6 bases lay in between. Germline assignment: CDR1 SQVTM and CDR2 ANQGSEA. This CDR3 contains 11 residues. Extractions gave at least 5.5 micrograms of total RNA per sample. This clonotype was seen just once. What it binds is not known.

This TCR derives from a man at least 80 years old in good health. The rearrangement links TRBV29-1 to TRBJ2-7; the D is unclear. Sequenced input: blood. In DNA form, the CDR3 reads TGCAGCGTAATTATCTCCTACGAGCAGTACTTC. This encodes CSVIISYEQYF.